The text below deals with one T cell receptor beta chain. Produced via immunoSEQ multiplex PCR; TCRdb's table is partial and in-frame only. The sample lists 150,000 to 200,000 clones, about 86% occurring once. This specimen comes from a study of blood T cell repertoires in COVID-19. Overall study context: Donors in the United States, Italy and Spain gave samples during acute or convalescent COVID-19. Sources were T cells, B-cell-depleted T cells, or PBMCs; the material itself was cDNA or gDNA.

This CDR3 is built from 15 residues. Germline V lookup: CDR1 MNHEY, CDR2 SMNVEV (reference sequence). Between the trimmed V and J ends, which lost 0 bases and 5 bases, there was a span of 13 bases. The sequence derives from a human donor with acute or convalescent COVID-19. The donor label of this sample is uncertain. The sequencing sample was made of peripheral blood. The chain is built from TRBV27 and TRBJ1-2, with a weak D call TRBD1 (5 bases). CDR3 region: CASSLSTALGYGYTF. In DNA form, the CDR3 reads TGTGCCAGCAGTTTATCGACAGCCTTAGGATATGGCTACACCTTC.